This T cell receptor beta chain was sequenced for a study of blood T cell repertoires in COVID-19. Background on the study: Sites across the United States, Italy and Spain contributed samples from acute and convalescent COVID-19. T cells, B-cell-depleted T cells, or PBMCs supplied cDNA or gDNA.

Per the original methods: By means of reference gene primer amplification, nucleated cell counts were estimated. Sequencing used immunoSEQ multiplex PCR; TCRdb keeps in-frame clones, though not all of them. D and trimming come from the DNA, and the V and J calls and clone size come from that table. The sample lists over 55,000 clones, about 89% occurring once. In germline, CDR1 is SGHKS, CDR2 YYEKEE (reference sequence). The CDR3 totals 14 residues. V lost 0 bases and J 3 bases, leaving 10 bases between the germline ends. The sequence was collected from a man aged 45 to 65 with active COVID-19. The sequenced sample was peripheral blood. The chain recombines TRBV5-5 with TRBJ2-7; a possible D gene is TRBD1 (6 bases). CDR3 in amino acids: CASSLATGNYEQYF. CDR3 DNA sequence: TGTGCCAGCAGCTTGGCCACAGGGAACTACGAGCAGTACTTC.